Shown below are 3 T cell receptor beta chains from a single sample sequenced in a study of tumor-infiltrating lymphocytes in primary liver carcinoma. Alongside blood RNA obtained from unsorted whole blood, germline DNA was also extracted. From around 520 ng of total RNA, TCR beta-specific cDNA was reverse-transcribed using a constant-region primer. TCR beta libraries came from three nested multiplex PCR rounds using slightly modified ARM-PCR. For 10 cycles apiece, the opening two PCR rounds ran with TRBV1-TRBV30 forward primers and a C-beta reverse primer. TCRdb fed the multiplex PCR reads into MiXCR, producing one record per CDR3 protein. The repertoire holds fewer than 350,000 distinct CDR3 sequences, with 55% to 65% as singletons. The sample taken for sequencing was peripheral blood. These receptors all stem from a man aged 40-49 years with primary liver carcinoma and hepatitis B virus infection.

This clonotype showed up many times. The chain uses TRBV6-2 or TRBV6-3 and TRBJ2-4; D not resolved. V dropped 4 bases and J dropped 4 bases, with 8 bases sitting between them. CDR3 length: 13 residues. The germline V gene has CDR1 MNHEY and CDR2 SVGEGT. The CDR3 sequence is CASSFGGKNIQYF. CDR3 nucleotide sequence: TGTGCCAGCAGTTTCGGCGGTAAAAACATTCAGTACTTC.

The table lists this clonotype with many counts. This chain uses TRBV29-1 with TRBJ1-2; D not resolved. The CDR3 sequence is 14 residues long. V lost 4 bases and J 0 bases, leaving 12 bases between the germline ends. Germline values: CDR1 SQVTM, CDR2 ANQGSEA. The CDR3 loop reads CSVVRQTSNYGYTF. The CDR3 DNA follows: TGCAGCGTTGTTAGGCAGACTTCTAACTATGGCTACACCTTC. Supplemented by reference TRBV29-1 and TRBJ1-2, the full variable domain reads SAVISQKPSRDICQRGTSLTIQCQVDSQVTMMFWYRQQPGQSLTLIATANQGSEATYESGFVIDKFPISRPNLTFSTLTVSNMSPEDSSIYLCSVVRQTSNYGYTFGSGTRLTVV.

This clonotype was seen ten or more times. The chain combines TRBV5-1 with TRBJ2-2, with a weak D call TRBD1 (6 bases). Germline values: CDR1 SGHRS, CDR2 YFSETQ. The CDR3 has 14 amino acids. The ends were cut back, 3 bases at V and 4 bases at J, with 10 bases in the middle. The CDR3 reads CASSSGQPTGELFF. CDR3 in DNA: TGCGCCAGCAGCTCAGGACAGCCCACCGGGGAGCTGTTTTTT.